Listed here are 7 T cell receptor beta chains from one sample, sequenced in a study of T cell responses to AZD1222 COVID-19 vaccine (dated by TCRdb to the early 2020s). Library construction relied on the immunoSEQ multiplex PCR assay. TCRdb's version of the immuneACCESS table is confined to in-frame rearrangements and falls short of the full clone set. An unresolved V gene accounts for under half of the shortfall where checked; the remainder is of unknown origin. The sample table records 90,000 to 120,000 clones; roughly 87% of these occur just once. 3.5% to 4.5% of the sample rests with the top ten. The time point label, read with the paper, signifies: baseline before first vaccination. The sample was peripheral blood, taken on day 0 of AZD1222 vaccination. The receptors here all came from an adult in good health.

The chain couples TRBV18 to TRBJ2-3, with D possibly matching TRBD1 (6 bases). The V end lost 9 bases, the J end lost 1 base, and 14 bases lay between the germline ends. The germline V gene encodes CDR1 KGHSH and CDR2 LQKENI. The CDR3 spans 14 residues. The CDR3 spells CASETGLGTDTQYF. In nucleotides, the CDR3 is TGTGCCAGTGAAACAGGGCTCGGCACAGATACGCAGTATTTT.

This chain connects TRBV11-2 to TRBJ1-1, with no clear D. Per germline, CDR1 SGHAT and CDR2 FQNNGV. CDR3 length: 12 amino acids. Trimming cost V 2 bases and J 6 bases, with 7 bases left between them. The CDR3 DNA sequence: TGTGCCAGCAGCTTAATCGCCGCTGAAGCTTTCTTT. Translation: CASSLIAAEAFF.

The chain recombines TRBV9 with TRBJ1-1; maybe TRBD1 (6 bases). CDR1 is SGDLS and CDR2 is YYNGEE in the germline V gene. The CDR3 covers 15 residues. The germline V and J ends were trimmed by 0 bases and 4 bases, with 13 bases remaining between them. CDR3 sequence (DNA): TGTGCCAGCAGCGTAGCTCAGGGGTTAGTCACTGAAGCTTTCTTT. Amino acid sequence: CASSVAQGLVTEAFF.

J is TRBJ1-2 and V is TRBV9; 7 positions agree with TRBD1. This CDR3 is built from 15 residues. Germline CDR1 and CDR2: SGDLS and YYNGEE. Losses at the gene ends were 0 bases for V and 4 bases for J; bases not matched to a gene: 6. CDR3 sequence: CASSVAGTVSYGYTF. The CDR3 bases are TGTGCCAGCAGCGTAGCTGGGACAGTCAGCTATGGCTACACCTTC.

V gene TRBV9 combines with J gene TRBJ1-5; D is perhaps TRBD1 (6 bases). CDR1 and CDR2 (germline): SGDLS, YYNGEE. The CDR3 is made up of 15 amino acids. Trimming stripped 2 bases from V and 0 bases from J, with 9 bases between. Written as DNA, the CDR3 is TGTGCCAGCAGCGTTACGGACAGTAGCAATCAGCCCCAGCATTTT. This translates into CASSVTDSSNQPQHF.

V usage is TRBV15 and J usage is TRBJ2-2; TRBD2 is a possible D gene (5 bases). CDR3 length: 15 amino acids. Germline CDR1 and CDR2: LNHNV and YYDKDF (reference sequence). V lost 4 bases and J lost 2, with 11 bases in between. The chain's CDR3 is CATSNGGPNTGELFF. CDR3 DNA sequence: TGTGCCACCAGCAATGGCGGGCCCAACACCGGGGAGCTGTTTTTT. The full variable domain, rest sourced from reference TRBV15 and TRBJ2-2, is DAMVIQNPRYQVTQFGKPVTLSCSQTLNHNVMYWYQQKSSQAPKLLFHYYDKDFNNEADTPDNFQSRRPNTSFCFLDIRSPGLGDTAMYLCATSNGGPNTGELFFGEGSRLTVL.

This chain joins TRBV5-6 and TRBJ1-2; 9 bases fit TRBD1. Trimming at V came to 4 bases and at J to 4 bases, leaving 11 bases not matched to a gene. The CDR3 is 16 residues long. The germline gives CDR1 SGHDT, CDR2 YYEEEE. In DNA, the CDR3 is TGTGCCAGCAGCCCCAAGGACAGGGGATGGAGCTATGGCTACACCTTC. It codes for CASSPKDRGWSYGYTF. Complete variable domain (other parts from reference TRBV5-6 and TRBJ1-2): DAGVTQSPTHLIKTRGQQVTLRCSPKSGHDTVSWYQQALGQGPQFIFQYYEEEERQRGNFPDRFSGHQFPNYSSELNVNALLLGDSALYLCASSPKDRGWSYGYTFGSGTRLTVV.